The clone carrying this TCR beta chain was counted only a few times. Its target is not known. Prepared TCR beta cDNA libraries contained unique molecular identifiers. From the PCR reads, TCRdb called clonotypes with MiXCR, one entry per CDR3 protein. The sample lists about 400,000 distinct CDR3 sequences, 30% to 45% occurring once. This specimen belongs to a study of post-analysis software for immune sequencing data. Study overall: As for disease course, relapsing-remitting, secondary progressive and progressive-relapsing multiple sclerosis were all included. General study results and limits: When compared against controls, multiple sclerosis patients showed significantly lower normalized Chao1 diversity. Controls had lower frequencies than patients of 4 or 5 TRBV segments, which included TRBV5-6, TRBV5-1 and TRBV20-1.

This CDR3 region has 16 residues. Trimming at V came to 1 base and at J to 2 bases, leaving 7 bases not matched to a gene. Germline loops: CDR1 SGHTA, CDR2 FQGTGA. This TCR came from a girl between 10 and 17 years old with multiple sclerosis. The V call is TRBV7-3, the J call TRBJ2-7; 8 nucleotides line up with TRBD2. The material sequenced was blood. The CDR3 DNA follows: TGTGCCAGCAGCTTAAGCGGGAGCGGGGGTACCTACGAGCAGTACTTC. Translation gives CASSLSGSGGTYEQYF.